Below are 21 T cell receptor beta chains sequenced from a single sample in a study of shared clonotypes between healthy human individuals. This table comes from immunoSEQ multiplex PCR, and its TCRdb copy is limited to in-frame clones, with some not included. This table has just over 2,000,000 clones, 95% appearing once. The sequencing input was naive CD4+ T cells sorted from blood. Subset of the sample: CD45RA+ positively selected. These receptors came from a man aged 18 to 30 in good health.

The chain employs TRBV30 and TRBJ1-6, with a weak D call TRBD1 (6 bases). V lost 3 bases, J lost 5 bases, and 14 bases lay in between. Germline V CDR1 and CDR2: GTSNPN, SVGIG (reference sequence). The CDR3 spans 15 residues. The CDR3 sequence: CAWSRGGKDNSPLHF. The DNA of the CDR3 is TGTGCCTGGAGCCGAGGGGGGAAGGATAATTCACCCCTCCACTTT.

In this sample, this clone turned up once. The chain employs TRBV9 and TRBJ2-7; D might be TRBD1 (6 bases). V dropped 5 bases and J dropped 2 bases, with 17 bases sitting between them. The CDR3 has 15 residues. Germline CDR1 and CDR2: SGDLS and YYNGEE. The CDR3 sequence is CASSALDRLPYEQYF. CDR3 nucleotides: TGTGCCAGCAGTGCCCTCGACAGGTTACCCTACGAGCAGTACTTC.

The V gene is TRBV7-6, the J gene TRBJ2-1; D uncertain. The CDR3 totals 14 residues. The V end lost 3 bases, the J end lost 6 bases, and 12 bases lay between the germline ends. CDR1 and CDR2 (germline): SGHVS, FNYEAQ. The CDR3 here is CASSFGIVLNEQFF. Written as DNA, the CDR3 is TGTGCCAGCAGCTTTGGGATAGTGCTCAATGAGCAGTTCTTC.

The sample holds one count of this clone. The chain has TRBV10-1 and TRBJ2-2; TRBD2 matches 9 bases. V lost 4 bases and J lost 0; bases outside the gene matches: 9. There are 18 residues in the CDR3. The germline V gene has CDR1 WNHNN and CDR2 SYGVQD (reference sequence). CDR3 region: CASSARLSGGTNTGELFF. CDR3 DNA sequence: TGCGCCAGCAGTGCTCGACTTAGCGGGGGAACGAACACCGGGGAGCTGTTTTTT.

The V gene is TRBV6-5, the J gene TRBJ2-7, with 9 bases matching TRBD1. V was clipped by 6 bases and J by 5 bases; unmatched bases: 5. CDR1 is MNHEY and CDR2 is SVGAGI in the germline V gene. The CDR3 extends over 13 amino acids. CDR3: CASRGTGRHEQYF. Here the CDR3 DNA reads TGTGCCAGCAGGGGGACAGGGAGGCACGAGCAGTACTTC.

The chain uses TRBV5-1 and TRBJ1-6, with a possible D match to TRBD1 (5 bases). This CDR3 spans 16 amino acids. V lost 3 bases, J lost 0 bases, and 10 bases lay in between. Germline V gene data show CDR1 as SGHRS and CDR2 as YFSETQ. CDR3 bases: TGCGCCAGCAGCTCCAGGGAAAGCTCCTATAATTCACCCCTCCACTTT. Its protein is CASSSRESSYNSPLHF.

This clone was seen just once. V is TRBV18 and J is TRBJ1-4; 7 bases match TRBD1. Per the germline V gene, CDR1 is KGHSH and CDR2 is LQKENI. V trimming: 3 bases; J trimming: 8 bases; junction bases outside the gene matches: 3. The CDR3 sequence is 13 residues long. In nucleotides, the CDR3 is TGTGCCAGCTCACCCCCGGACAGGGAAAAACTGTTTTTT. It yields the protein CASSPPDREKLFF.

This chain uses TRBV7-9 with TRBJ2-7; 10 bases are a match to TRBD1. Trimming removed 4 bases from V and 1 base from J; junction bases left unmatched: 1. CDR1 and CDR2 (germline): SEHNR, FQNEAQ (reference sequence). This CDR3 is built from 14 residues. CDR3 loop: CASSSDRGSYEQYF. The CDR3 coding sequence is TGTGCCAGCAGCTCGGACAGGGGGTCCTACGAGCAGTACTTC. The whole variable domain, filled in from reference TRBV7-9 and TRBJ2-7, reads DTGVSQNPRHKITKRGQNVTFRCDPISEHNRLYWYRQTLGQGPEFLTYFQNEAQLEKSRLLSDRFSAERPKGSFSTLEIQRTEQGDSAMYLCASSSDRGSYEQYFGPGTRLTVT.

V is TRBV7-3 and J is TRBJ2-2; D perhaps matches TRBD1 (5 bases). Per germline, CDR1 SGHTA and CDR2 FQGTGA. The V end was cut by 5 bases, the J end by 1 base, with 11 bases between. CDR3 size: 15 residues. CDR3 sequence: CASSLGHVNTGELFF. The DNA of the CDR3 is TGTGCCAGCAGCCTAGGACACGTGAACACCGGGGAGCTGTTTTTT.

The chain employs TRBV27 and TRBJ2-7, with 8 bases lining up with TRBD2. The CDR3 extends over 17 amino acids. Germline CDR1 reads MNHEY; CDR2 reads SMNVEV (reference sequence). V was pared by 6 bases and J by 2 bases, with 15 bases of the junction left unmatched. CDR3 coding DNA: TGTGCCAGCAGCAATCTCCTGTCAGCGGGAGTGACCTACGAGCAGTACTTC. Its protein product is CASSNLLSAGVTYEQYF.

This clone was detected only once. The genes are TRBV28 and TRBJ1-5; tentatively, D is TRBD1 (5 bases). Trimming left V 5 bases short and J 3 bases short, with 14 bases between. Germline values: CDR1 MDHEN, CDR2 SYDVKM. The CDR3 is 15 residues long. This chain's CDR3 is CASSPDSKTNQPQHF. The CDR3 DNA is TGTGCCAGCAGTCCTGACAGCAAGACCAATCAGCCCCAGCATTTT.

The chain is built from TRBV5-1 and TRBJ2-1; D not resolved. Germline V gives CDR1 SGHRS, CDR2 YFSETQ. V lost 0 bases, J lost 0 bases, and 13 bases lay in between. The CDR3 sequence is 17 residues long. The CDR3 reads CASSLGTSPSSYNEQFF. DNA of the CDR3: TGCGCCAGCAGCTTGGGCACCTCTCCTAGCTCCTACAATGAGCAGTTCTTC.

CDR3 sequence (DNA): TGCGCCAGCAGCCTGTATTCGACAGGGAACACCGGGGAGCTGTTTTTT. Protein sequence: CASSLYSTGNTGELFF. V and J are TRBV5-1 and TRBJ2-2, with D maybe TRBD1 (6 bases). Germline CDR1 and CDR2: SGHRS and YFSETQ. The CDR3 is 16 residues long. Trimming stripped 4 bases from V and 1 base from J, with 14 bases between.

The chain links TRBV7-2 to TRBJ2-7; D assignment may be TRBD1 or TRBD2 (5 bases each). The germline V and J ends were trimmed by 1 base and 0 bases, with 19 bases remaining between them. CDR3 length: 18 amino acids. The germline CDR1 and CDR2 sequences are SGHTA and FQGNSA. The CDR3: CASSLGALRDPSSYEQYF. The DNA of the CDR3 is TGTGCCAGCAGCTTAGGCGCCTTGAGGGACCCAAGCTCCTACGAGCAGTACTTC.

V gene TRBV19 combines with J gene TRBJ1-3; D possibly corresponds to TRBD1 (5 bases). Germline V gives CDR1 LNHDA, CDR2 SQIVND (reference sequence). The CDR3 has 16 residues. Trimming cost V 6 bases and J 0 bases, with 15 bases left between them. CDR3: CASSLGASLSGNTIYF. For the CDR3, the DNA is TGTGCCAGTAGCCTCGGGGCAAGCCTCTCTGGAAACACCATATATTTT.

The rearrangement joins TRBV5-1 to TRBJ2-1; a weak D match, TRBD1 (7 bases). Germline CDR1 SGHRS, CDR2 YFSETQ. There are 15 residues in the CDR3. Between the trimmed V and J ends, which lost 0 bases and 8 bases, there was a span of 15 bases. The CDR3, as DNA: TGCGCCAGCAGCTTGGGGCAGGGGGGACCGCATGAGCAGTTCTTC. Translating it yields CASSLGQGGPHEQFF. The full variable domain, completed using reference TRBV5-1 and TRBJ2-1, is KAGVTQTPRYLIKTRGQQVTLSCSPISGHRSVSWYQQTPGQGLQFLFEYFSETQRNKGNFPGRFSGRQFSNSRSEMNVSTLELGDSALYLCASSLGQGGPHEQFFGPGTRLTVL.

The rearrangement joins TRBV28 to TRBJ2-5; the match to TRBD2 covers 7 bases. Germline V lookup: CDR1 MDHEN, CDR2 SYDVKM. The V segment lost 7 bases and the J segment 2 bases; nucleotides outside the gene matches: 10. This CDR3 is 15 amino acids long. The CDR3 bases are TGTGCCAGCACCCGATGGGAGGGAGATCAAGAGACCCAGTACTTC. Its protein product is CASTRWEGDQETQYF.

J is TRBJ1-3 and V is TRBV18; 10 nucleotides line up with TRBD1. The CDR3 consists of 16 residues. Germline assignment: CDR1 KGHSH and CDR2 LQKENI. V was clipped by 3 bases and J by 2 bases; unmatched bases: 4. CDR3 coding DNA: TGTGCCAGCTCACCTACAGGACAGGGGGCTGGAAACACCATATATTTT. This translates into CASSPTGQGAGNTIYF.

This clone was observed a handful of times. The chain is built from TRBV30 and TRBJ2-7, with TRBD1 matching 8 bases. With V trimmed by 8 bases and J by 5 bases, 11 bases remained unmatched. From germline, CDR1 is GTSNPN and CDR2 SVGIG (reference sequence). The CDR3 is 13 residues long. Here the CDR3 reads CAGGQGARNEQYF. CDR3 in DNA: TGTGCCGGGGGGCAGGGGGCGAGGAACGAGCAGTACTTC. Together with reference TRBV30 and TRBJ2-7, the CDR3 gives the full variable domain: SQTIHQWPATLVQPVGSPLSLECTVEGTSNPNLYWYRQAAGRGLQLLFYSVGIGQISSEVPQNLSASRPQDRQFILSSKKLLLSDSGFYLCAGGQGARNEQYFGPGTRLTVT.

The gene calls are TRBV30 and TRBJ1-5; D gene unclear. Germline V gene sequence: CDR1 GTSNPN, CDR2 SVGIG (reference sequence). The CDR3 is made up of 13 amino acids. CDR3 in amino acids: CAYSGRENQPQHF. For the CDR3, the DNA is TGTGCTTATTCCGGACGGGAAAATCAGCCCCAGCATTTT.

The chain recombines TRBV19 with TRBJ1-2, with TRBD1 matching 7 bases. The V and J ends lost 5 bases and 8 bases, in that order; junction bases with no gene match: 11. This CDR3 is built from 14 residues. Germline V CDR1 and CDR2: LNHDA, SQIVND (reference sequence). The CDR3 sequence is CASSPGTEKRGYTF. Written as DNA, the CDR3 is TGTGCCAGTAGTCCAGGGACAGAGAAGCGGGGCTACACCTTC.